This TCR beta chain is drawn from a study of cytomegalovirus exposure and HLA in healthy donors. Across the study: Ancestry clustering placed about 86% of several hundred genotyped donors in the Caucasian-associated cluster.

PCR amplification relied on 60 Vbeta primers (plus 13 Jbeta primers). This table comes from immunoSEQ multiplex PCR, and its TCRdb copy is limited to in-frame clones, with some not included. This table holds 50,000 to 55,000 clones, about 70% found once. Germline assignment: CDR1 DFQATT and CDR2 SNEGSKA (reference sequence). Trimming stripped 5 bases from V and 7 bases from J, with 11 bases between. The CDR3 is 11 residues long. Material for sequencing was PBMCs. The sequence derives from a woman in her 50s in good health and CMV-seropositive. The V gene is TRBV20-1, the J gene TRBJ1-2; D unresolved. CDR3 loop: CSAQVAGGYTF. The CDR3 coding sequence is TGCAGTGCTCAGGTCGCAGGTGGCTACACCTTC.